This T cell receptor (beta chain) appears in the sequencing data of a study of early T cells in non-severe SARS-CoV-2 infection. For the study at large: Sequencing was performed on bulk RNA from unsorted whole blood, leaving chains unpaired.

CDR1 and CDR2 (germline): LGHDT, YNNKEL (reference sequence). V lost 8 bases to trimming and J lost 9 bases, with 14 bases between them. The CDR3 covers 12 residues. The TCR library protocol attached unique molecular identifiers to the individual cDNA molecules. TCRdb re-called the 5' RACE reads with MiXCR, one entry per CDR3 protein. This table has roughly 100,000 distinct CDR3 sequences, 13% appearing once. This clonotype was seen ten or more times. The chain combines TRBV3-1 with TRBJ2-1; the D gene is possibly TRBD2 (6 bases). The sample was whole blood. The TCR originated in an adult who was a healthcare worker with PCR-confirmed SARS-CoV-2 infection or an uninfected control (not recorded which). The CDR3 is CASGPGVGEQFF. The CDR3 bases are TGTGCCAGCGGTCCGGGGGTCGGTGAGCAGTTCTTC.